Below are 14 T cell receptor beta chains sequenced from a single sample in a study of technical replicates of blood from several donors. Profiling relied on immunoSEQ multiplex PCR, and the TCRdb table lists in-frame clones only, not all of them. The table includes tens of thousands of clones, 85% to 95% detected once. Sequenced input: T cells isolated from PBMCs. Source of these receptors: a human donor in good health.

This clone occurred a few times. The chain recombines TRBV30 with TRBJ1-1; tentative D call: TRBD1 (5 bases). The CDR3 totals 15 residues. V gave up 2 bases and J gave up 0 bases, with 13 bases separating them. From germline, CDR1 is GTSNPN and CDR2 SVGIG (reference sequence). The CDR3 here is CAWSKGSGMNTEAFF. CDR3 coding DNA: TGTGCCTGGAGTAAGGGGTCGGGCATGAACACTGAAGCTTTCTTT.

V usage is TRBV18 and J usage is TRBJ1-2; 9 nucleotides match TRBD1. V shed 3 bases, J shed 8 bases, and the junction held 10 bases outside the gene matches. The CDR3 covers 15 residues. Germline V gene sequence: CDR1 KGHSH, CDR2 LQKENI. The CDR3 DNA reads TGTGCCAGCTCACCCTTCGGGACAGGGCTAAGAGGCTACACCTTC. Translation: CASSPFGTGLRGYTF.

In its sample, this clone was seen once. The rearrangement links TRBV4-1 to TRBJ1-1; possible D gene TRBD1, 5 bases. V was clipped by 1 base and J by 0 bases, with 12 bases between them. Germline V gene data show CDR1 as MGHRA and CDR2 as YSYEKL. The CDR3 is 16 residues long. CDR3 residues: CASSQGSWGMNTEAFF. The CDR3 coding sequence is TGCGCCAGCAGCCAAGGTTCTTGGGGCATGAACACTGAAGCTTTCTTT.

This chain connects TRBV9 to TRBJ2-5; D perhaps matches TRBD1 (5 bases). The CDR3 sequence is 15 residues long. V was trimmed by 0 bases and J by 3 bases, leaving 12 bases between them. Germline V gene lookup returns CDR1 SGDLS and CDR2 YYNGEE. This chain's CDR3 is CASSVGLKGKETQYF. The CDR3 DNA follows: TGTGCCAGCAGCGTAGGGCTCAAGGGGAAAGAGACCCAGTACTTC.

The chain employs TRBV7-9 and TRBJ1-1; 11 bases are shared with TRBD1. Germline-derived CDR1 and CDR2 are SEHNR and FQNEAQ (reference sequence). V lost 4 bases and J lost 3; bases outside the gene matches: 7. The CDR3 loop spans 16 amino acids. The CDR3 sequence is CASSSDRDRGDTEAFF. The DNA for the CDR3 is TGTGCCAGCAGCTCAGATCGGGACAGGGGGGACACTGAAGCTTTCTTT.

This CDR3 is CASGKLAGEDNEQFF. CDR3 nucleotides: TGCGCCAGCGGAAAGCTAGCGGGAGAGGACAATGAGCAGTTCTTC. The rearrangement joins TRBV5-1 to TRBJ2-1; 10 positions match TRBD2. Germline values: CDR1 SGHRS, CDR2 YFSETQ. J gave up 5 bases and V 7 bases, and 9 bases lay outside the gene matches. The CDR3 totals 15 residues.

V usage is TRBV28 and J usage is TRBJ1-5; 10 bases are shared with TRBD1. Trimming cost V 3 bases and J 8 bases; bases outside gene matches: 7. The CDR3 is made up of 15 amino acids. Germline CDR1 MDHEN, CDR2 SYDVKM. The CDR3 is CASSLGTGVEEPQHF. In DNA form, the CDR3 reads TGTGCCAGCAGTTTGGGGACAGGGGTCGAAGAGCCCCAGCATTTT.

The chain recombines TRBV11-3 with TRBJ2-2, with D tentatively TRBD1 (5 bases). The germline CDR1 and CDR2 sequences are SGHNT and YENEEA. Trimming left V 5 bases short and J 7 bases short, with 8 bases between. The CDR3 sequence is 12 residues long. The CDR3 reads CASSEGVGELFF. The CDR3, as DNA: TGTGCCAGCAGCGAAGGGGTCGGGGAGCTGTTTTTT.

The J gene is TRBJ2-7, the V gene TRBV13; D is perhaps TRBD1 (6 bases). The CDR3 loop spans 15 amino acids. V lost 5 bases and J 1 base, leaving 15 bases between the germline ends. From germline, CDR1 is PRHDT and CDR2 FYEKMQ (reference sequence). The CDR3 DNA reads TGTGCCAGCAGCCCGAAGGGGGACGGATCCTACGAGCAGTACTTC. It specifies CASSPKGDGSYEQYF.

The chain joins TRBV2 to TRBJ1-2; D unclear. CDR1 is SNHLY, CDR2 FYNNEI, per germline. Trimming removed 0 bases at V and 1 base at J, with 9 bases between. This CDR3 has 15 residues. CDR3 in amino acids: CASSEATGYNYGYTF. The CDR3, as DNA: TGTGCCAGCAGTGAAGCAACCGGTTATAACTATGGCTACACCTTC.

V usage is TRBV7-2 and J usage is TRBJ2-5; TRBD1 matches 8 bases. The CDR3 has 14 amino acids. J was trimmed by 2 bases and V by 6 bases; bases with no gene match: 5. Germline V gene lookup returns CDR1 SGHTA and CDR2 FQGNSA. The CDR3 region is CASSLGQGQETQYF. The DNA for the CDR3 is TGTGCCAGCAGTCTTGGACAGGGTCAAGAGACCCAGTACTTC.

V is TRBV7-3 and J is TRBJ2-2, with TRBD2 identical over 7 bases. Per germline, CDR1 SGHTA and CDR2 FQGTGA. V gave up 3 bases and J gave up 7 bases; unmatched junction bases: 5. CDR3 length: 14 residues. The CDR3 loop is CASSLGGAGGELFF. The CDR3 nucleotides are TGTGCCAGCAGCTTGGGAGGGGCCGGCGGGGAGCTGTTTTTT.

The gene calls are TRBV7-2 and TRBJ1-1, with 7 bases identical to TRBD1. The length of the CDR3 is 13 residues. J gave up 5 bases and V 2 bases, and 2 bases lay outside the gene matches. Per germline, CDR1 SGHTA and CDR2 FQGNSA. CDR3 region: CASSLSDRTEAFF. CDR3 in DNA: TGTGCCAGCAGCTTATCGGACAGGACTGAAGCTTTCTTT. Filled out from reference TRBV7-2 and TRBJ1-1, the complete variable domain reads GAGVSQSPSNKVTEKGKDVELRCDPISGHTALYWYRQSLGQGLEFLIYFQGNSAPDKSGLPSDRFSAERTGGSVSTLTIQRTQQEDSAVYLCASSLSDRTEAFFGQGTRLTVV.

CDR3 protein: CASSRGVSNQPQHF. CDR3 DNA: TGTGCCAGCAGCAGGGGCGTAAGCAATCAGCCCCAGCATTTT. V usage is TRBV2 and J usage is TRBJ1-5, with TRBD1 as a possible D gene (6 bases). Trimming took 6 bases from V and 1 from J, leaving 10 bases between them. Germline-derived CDR1 and CDR2 are SNHLY and FYNNEI. The CDR3 totals 14 residues. Full variable domain (outside the CDR3, taken from reference TRBV2 and TRBJ1-5): EPEVTQTPSHQVTQMGQEVILRCVPISNHLYFYWYRQILGQKVEFLVSFYNNEISEKSEIFDDQFSVERPDGSNFTLKIRSTKLEDSAMYFCASSRGVSNQPQHFGDGTRLSIL.